This passage covers 32 T cell receptor beta chains from one sample sequenced in a study of CD8 T cells in ankylosing spondylitis. Notes on the study in general: One TCR beta motif, made up of roughly 8 highly homologous variants, appeared characteristic of ankylosing spondylitis blood.

TCRdb reanalysed the 5' RACE reads using MiXCR and keeps one entry per CDR3 protein. The sample yields fewer than 550,000 distinct CDR3 sequences, 5.3% seen once. No antigen is known for these receptors. The material sequenced was blood, either unsorted or a sorted T cell fraction (not recorded which). These receptor sequences come from a male donor with ankylosing spondylitis.

This clonotype was detected ten times or more. The V gene is TRBV12-3 or TRBV12-4, the J gene TRBJ1-1; TRBD1 matches 10 bases. After removal of 6 bases from V and 1 base from J, the junction contained 11 bases not matched to a gene. The CDR3 covers 17 residues. The CDR3 DNA follows: TGTGCCAGCAGCCGATCCCGGGACAGGGGTACGAACACTGAAGCTTTCTTT. It yields the protein CASSRSRDRGTNTEAFF.

This clonotype has ten or more counts. This rearrangement joins TRBV5-1 to TRBJ2-3; 9 bases agree with TRBD2. The V gene end was trimmed by 0 bases and the J gene end by 3 bases; junction bases not matched to a gene: 5. The CDR3 extends over 16 amino acids. Germline values: CDR1 SGHRS, CDR2 YFSETQ. The CDR3 here is CASSLGSSGMTDTQYF. The CDR3 nucleotides are TGCGCCAGCAGCTTGGGGTCTAGCGGGATGACAGATACGCAGTATTTT.

A remark on this clonotype: It is unclear where the CDR3 begins or ends on the DNA, so no DNA is shown, and the CDR3 is as TCRdb lists it. The rearrangement joins TRBV7-5 to TRBJ2-1; the table gives TRBD1 as D, unverified against the DNA. TRBV7-5 is a documented pseudogene. The CDR3 spans 19 amino acids, including both terminal residues. The CDR3 sequence: CISVPEPAPGGLGYNEQFF.

CDR3 in DNA: TGTGCCAGCAGAGACGGGAAAGTGGACCAGTACTTC. This encodes CASRDGKVDQYF. The chain recombines TRBV2 with TRBJ2-7, with D maybe TRBD2 (5 bases). V was clipped by 6 bases and J by 10 bases, with 16 bases between them. The CDR3 sequence is 12 residues long. Germline V gene lookup returns CDR1 SNHLY and CDR2 FYNNEI.

This clonotype occurred many times. The J gene is TRBJ2-7, the V gene TRBV29-1; unclear D gene. Looked up from germline, CDR1 is SQVTM and CDR2 is ANQGSEA. The CDR3 runs 12 residues. V lost 5 bases to trimming and J lost 2 bases, with 10 bases between them. CDR3: CSVLDTPYEQYF. The CDR3 coding sequence is TGCAGCGTTTTGGATACACCCTACGAGCAGTACTTC.

This clonotype has at least ten counts. The V and J genes are TRBV29-1 and TRBJ2-1, with TRBD2 as a possible D gene (5 bases). The germline V gene has CDR1 SQVTM and CDR2 ANQGSEA. V gave up 2 bases and J gave up 6 bases, with 17 bases separating them. There are 15 residues in the CDR3. The CDR3 spells CSVEWLALRINEQFF. The CDR3 DNA reads TGCAGCGTTGAATGGCTAGCCCTACGGATCAATGAGCAGTTCTTC.

This clonotype was seen many times. This chain uses TRBV5-1 with TRBJ1-1; D may be TRBD1 (5 bases). The CDR3 is made up of 14 amino acids. V dropped 7 bases and J dropped 2 bases, with 15 bases sitting between them. Germline CDR1 is SGHRS and CDR2 is YFSETQ. The CDR3 coding sequence is TGCGCCAGCCTTAAAGACAGTCATAACACTGAAGCTTTCTTT. Encoded protein: CASLKDSHNTEAFF.

The table lists this clonotype with many counts. CDR3 amino acids: CASSKERLRNTEAFF. The CDR3 coding sequence is TGTGCCAGCAGCAAAGAAAGGCTCAGGAACACTGAAGCTTTCTTT. The chain has TRBV6-1 and TRBJ1-1; no definite D call. Germline loops: CDR1 MNHNS, CDR2 SASEGT. The CDR3 totals 15 residues. Trimming left V 6 bases short and J 1 base short, with 15 bases between.

In its sample, this clonotype was seen many times. This sequence joins TRBV25-1 and TRBJ1-5; 7 nucleotides agree with TRBD1. Germline CDR1 reads MGHDK; CDR2 reads SYGVNS. The CDR3 loop spans 16 amino acids. With 4 bases clipped from V and 4 bases from J, the junction kept 10 bases outside the gene matches. The CDR3 DNA reads as TGTGCCAGCAGTGGACCGATGACAGGGCTAAATCAGCCCCAGCATTTT. It codes for CASSGPMTGLNQPQHF.

This clonotype was seen ten or more times. This chain connects TRBV7-9 to TRBJ2-1, with D perhaps matching TRBD1 or TRBD2 (5 bases each). Germline V gene data show CDR1 as SEHNR and CDR2 as FQNEAQ (reference sequence). The CDR3 runs 16 residues. Deletions cut 5 bases from V and 4 bases from J, with 18 bases between. CDR3 region: CASSEGTLVGYNEQFF. DNA for the CDR3: TGTGCCAGCAGCGAGGGGACGTTGGTTGGGTACAATGAGCAGTTCTTC.

This clonotype has ten or more counts. V gene TRBV5-1 combines with J gene TRBJ1-1, with D tentatively TRBD1 (5 bases). The CDR3 is made up of 15 amino acids. With 1 base removed from V and 3 bases from J, the gap between germline ends came to 13 bases. Germline lookup yields CDR1 SGHRS and CDR2 YFSETQ. The CDR3 sequence is CASSLMGTGDTEAFF. CDR3 nucleotides: TGCGCCAGCAGCTTGATGGGTACAGGTGACACTGAAGCTTTCTTT.

Many counts were recorded for this clonotype. This chain joins TRBV7-8 and TRBJ2-1; 13 bases align to TRBD2. The junction had 8 bases not matched to a gene; V was cut back by 3 bases and J by 3 bases. The CDR3 contains 18 residues. The V gene's germline CDR1 is SGHVS and CDR2 FQNEAQ. This chain's CDR3 is CASSFSRGTSGNYNEQFF. The CDR3 DNA sequence: TGTGCCAGCAGCTTCTCCCGGGGGACTAGCGGGAACTACAATGAGCAGTTCTTC.

This clonotype was seen ten or more times. V usage is TRBV2 and J usage is TRBJ2-7, with D maybe TRBD1 (6 bases). The germline V and J ends were trimmed by 9 bases and 1 base, with 10 bases remaining between them. CDR1 SNHLY and CDR2 FYNNEI come from the germline V gene. This CDR3 has 12 amino acids. Here the CDR3 reads CASTDRSYEQYF. The CDR3 DNA reads TGTGCCAGTACGGACAGATCCTACGAGCAGTACTTC.

This chain connects TRBV12-2 to TRBJ1-2; TRBD1, the table's D call, lacks a check against the DNA. TRBV12-2 is labeled a pseudogene. The length of the CDR3 is 15 residues. CDR3 amino acids: CASRWGTKGAYGYTF. CDR3 in DNA: TGTGCAAGTCGTTGGGGGACGAAGGGGGCCTATGGCTACACCTTC.

This clonotype was recorded a few times. This rearrangement joins TRBV9 to TRBJ2-3; D is unresolved. Trimming removed 4 bases from V and 7 bases from J, with 16 bases in between. The germline V gene has CDR1 SGDLS and CDR2 YYNGEE. The CDR3 is 14 amino acids. The CDR3 nucleotides are TGTGCCAGCAGCCCCCGACTCCCCGGAAATACGCAGTATTTT. Protein: CASSPRLPGNTQYF.

This clonotype was counted between two and nine times. The chain combines TRBV19 with TRBJ2-1; no clear D. The CDR3 totals 13 residues. Trimming shortened V by 3 bases and J by 4 bases, and 7 bases separated the two germline ends. Germline CDR1 LNHDA, CDR2 SQIVND (reference sequence). The chain's CDR3 is CASSIGSYNEQFF. The CDR3 DNA sequence: TGTGCCAGTAGTATCGGCTCTTACAATGAGCAGTTCTTC. Based on the CDR3 plus reference TRBV19 and TRBJ2-1, the full variable domain is DGGITQSPKYLFRKEGQNVTLSCEQNLNHDAMYWYRQDPGQGLRLIYYSQIVNDFQKGDIAEGYSVSREKKESFPLTVTSAQKNPTAFYLCASSIGSYNEQFFGPGTRLTVL.

The table lists this clonotype with many counts. The chain recombines TRBV9 with TRBJ2-5; D not resolved. The CDR3 has 14 amino acids. Germline V lookup: CDR1 SGDLS, CDR2 YYNGEE. V lost 0 bases and J 6 bases, leaving 12 bases between the germline ends. The CDR3 bases are TGTGCCAGCAGCGTAGAGCGAACAGCAAAGACCCAGTACTTC. This codes for CASSVERTAKTQYF.

The sample holds many counts of this clonotype. This chain connects TRBV20-1 to TRBJ2-4, with D possibly being TRBD1 (8 bases). V lost 1 base and J 5 bases, leaving 21 bases between the germline ends. Germline assignment: CDR1 DFQATT and CDR2 SNEGSKA (reference sequence). The CDR3 is 17 amino acids. The CDR3 DNA reads TGCAGTGCTAGAGGCCGAGACAGGGGAGGGTATGAAAACATTCAGTACTTC. This sequence encodes CSARGRDRGGYENIQYF.

This clonotype was observed a handful of times. The chain links TRBV7-2 to TRBJ2-3; D might be TRBD1 (5 bases). Between the trimmed V and J ends, which lost 3 bases and 1 base, there was a span of 11 bases. The CDR3 consists of 15 residues. Germline CDR1 SGHTA, CDR2 FQGNSA. CDR3: CASSLGRAGTDTQYF. The CDR3 DNA follows: TGTGCCAGCAGCTTGGGCAGGGCTGGCACAGATACGCAGTATTTT.

The chain combines TRBV20-1 with TRBJ2-5, with unresolved D. CDR1 DFQATT and CDR2 SNEGSKA come from the germline V gene (reference sequence). This CDR3 spans 12 amino acids. With 2 bases removed from V and 5 bases from J, the gap between germline ends came to 9 bases. For the CDR3, the DNA is TGCAGTGCTAGATGGGATGGCGAGACCCAGTACTTC. Translating it yields CSARWDGETQYF.

This clonotype was seen ten or more times. CDR3 DNA: TGTGCCACCAGTGATTTGGGGGTCGGGGAGCTGTTTTTT. Its protein product is CATSDLGVGELFF. V is TRBV24-1 and J is TRBJ2-2; D remains unclear. CDR1 is KGHDR, CDR2 SFDVKD, per germline. The CDR3 contains 13 residues. The germline V and J ends were trimmed by 0 bases and 7 bases, with 5 bases remaining between them.

This clonotype was seen repeatedly, ten times or more. The chain combines TRBV29-1 with TRBJ2-5; a weak D match, TRBD2 (5 bases). V dropped 7 bases and J dropped 0 bases, with 15 bases sitting between them. The CDR3 runs 14 residues. CDR1 SQVTM and CDR2 ANQGSEA come from the germline V gene. This CDR3 is CSGRMRLHQETQYF. DNA for the CDR3: TGCAGCGGCCGTATGAGACTACACCAAGAGACCCAGTACTTC.

The chain uses TRBV20-1 and TRBJ2-3, with D perhaps matching TRBD2 (7 bases). The germline V gene encodes CDR1 DFQATT and CDR2 SNEGSKA (reference sequence). V was cut by 5 bases and J by 4 bases, with 13 bases left in between. The CDR3 covers 13 residues. CDR3 DNA: TGCAGTGCTGTGAGGGGGGGCTCAGATACGCAGTATTTT. Translating gives CSAVRGGSDTQYF.

This clonotype was seen a handful of times. CDR3 residues: CATSPGGVTGANVLTF. CDR3 in DNA: TGTGCCACCAGCCCGGGCGGGGTGACTGGGGCCAACGTCCTGACTTTC. The gene calls are TRBV15 and TRBJ2-6; tentatively, D is TRBD2 (6 bases). Trimming shortened V by 5 bases and J by 2 bases, and 13 bases separated the two germline ends. This CDR3 has 16 residues. From germline, CDR1 is LNHNV and CDR2 YYDKDF (reference sequence).

This clonotype was seen many times. The J gene is TRBJ1-4, the V gene TRBV15; 10 bases agree with TRBD1. The CDR3 contains 16 residues. Germline V gene lookup returns CDR1 LNHNV and CDR2 YYDKDF (reference sequence). The V and J ends lost 5 bases and 7 bases, in that order; junction bases with no gene match: 10. This CDR3 is CATSDRGRVFSEKLFF. CDR3 nucleotides: TGTGCCACCAGCGACAGGGGGCGAGTCTTTTCTGAAAAACTGTTTTTT.

This clonotype was counted at least ten times. The rearrangement joins TRBV7-9 to TRBJ2-2, with D perhaps matching TRBD1 (6 bases). The V gene lost 5 bases and the J gene lost 2 bases, with 12 bases spanning the gap. Germline V gene sequence: CDR1 SEHNR, CDR2 FQNEAQ (reference sequence). The CDR3 totals 15 residues. The CDR3 DNA is TGTGCCAGCAGCCAACGGACAGAAAACACCGGGGAGCTGTTTTTT. Translating it yields CASSQRTENTGELFF. Based on the CDR3 plus reference TRBV7-9 and TRBJ2-2, the full variable domain is DTGVSQNPRHKITKRGQNVTFRCDPISEHNRLYWYRQTLGQGPEFLTYFQNEAQLEKSRLLSDRFSAERPKGSFSTLEIQRTEQGDSAMYLCASSQRTENTGELFFGEGSRLTVL.

This clonotype was observed at least ten times. CDR3 sequence (DNA): TGTGCCAGCAGTTTAGGGACAGGGGTGGACTACACCTTC. Its translation is CASSLGTGVDYTF. This chain uses TRBV27 with TRBJ1-2; 10 bases are a match to TRBD1. V trimming: 2 bases; J trimming: 10 bases; junction bases outside the gene matches: 4. CDR3 size: 13 residues. Germline CDR1 MNHEY, CDR2 SMNVEV (reference sequence).

In this sample, this clonotype turned up many times. The chain recombines TRBV12-3 or TRBV12-4 with TRBJ1-6; D not resolved. Trimming removed 6 bases at V and 8 bases at J, with 14 bases between. The CDR3 length is 14 residues. CDR3 sequence (DNA): TGTGCCAGCAGCCTGAGAGGGCGCCATTCACCCCTCCACTTT. This encodes CASSLRGRHSPLHF.

This clonotype has at least ten counts. V is TRBV20-1 and J is TRBJ2-5, with 7 bases lining up with TRBD1. The CDR3 has 15 amino acids. With V trimmed by 6 bases and J by 5 bases, 15 bases remained unmatched. Germline loops: CDR1 DFQATT, CDR2 SNEGSKA (reference sequence). The CDR3 is CSANPGTDRGETQYF. In DNA, the CDR3 is TGCAGTGCCAACCCGGGGACAGACAGAGGGGAGACCCAGTACTTC.

This clonotype was seen a few times. The J gene is TRBJ1-2, the V gene TRBV7-3; no clear D. Trimming stripped 5 bases from V and 6 bases from J, with 13 bases between. The CDR3 is 13 residues long. The germline V gene encodes CDR1 SGHTA and CDR2 FQGTGA. The CDR3 sequence is CASSLERENGYTF. In nucleotides, the CDR3 is TGTGCCAGCAGCCTCGAAAGGGAAAATGGCTACACCTTC.

This clonotype was recorded many times. This chain links TRBV5-1 with TRBJ2-7; D is undetermined. Germline V gives CDR1 SGHRS, CDR2 YFSETQ. CDR3 length equals 15 residues. Deletions cut 3 bases from V and 6 bases from J, with 19 bases between. The CDR3 protein is CASSSGLLEVLEQYF. CDR3 nucleotide sequence: TGCGCCAGCAGCTCGGGTCTCCTAGAGGTCCTCGAGCAGTACTTC.

This clonotype was seen ten or more times. The rearrangement links TRBV7-2 to TRBJ2-2; 11 bases fit TRBD2. Germline values: CDR1 SGHTA, CDR2 FQGNSA. This CDR3 spans 17 amino acids. V lost 3 bases to trimming and J lost 6 bases; unmatched junction nucleotides: 9. The CDR3 sequence: CASSFDPLAGAPGELFF. The CDR3 coding sequence is TGTGCCAGCAGCTTCGACCCACTAGCGGGAGCGCCCGGGGAGCTGTTTTTT.